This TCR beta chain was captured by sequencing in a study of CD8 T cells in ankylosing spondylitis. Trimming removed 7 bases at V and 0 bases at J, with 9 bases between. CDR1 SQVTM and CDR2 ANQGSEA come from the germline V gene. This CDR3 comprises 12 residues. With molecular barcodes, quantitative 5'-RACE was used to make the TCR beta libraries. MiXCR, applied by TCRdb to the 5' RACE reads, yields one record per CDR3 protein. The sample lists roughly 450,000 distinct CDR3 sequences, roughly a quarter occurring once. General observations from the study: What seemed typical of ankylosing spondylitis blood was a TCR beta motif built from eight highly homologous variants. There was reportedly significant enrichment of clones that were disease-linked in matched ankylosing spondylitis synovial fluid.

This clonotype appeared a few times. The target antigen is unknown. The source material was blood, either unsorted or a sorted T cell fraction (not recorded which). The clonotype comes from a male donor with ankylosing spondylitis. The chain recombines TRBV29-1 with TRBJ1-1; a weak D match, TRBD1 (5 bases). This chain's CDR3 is CSGGGVNTEAFF. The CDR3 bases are TGCAGCGGCGGAGGGGTGAACACTGAAGCTTTCTTT. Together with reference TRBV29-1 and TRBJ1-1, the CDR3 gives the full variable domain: SAVISQKPSRDICQRGTSLTIQCQVDSQVTMMFWYRQQPGQSLTLIATANQGSEATYESGFVIDKFPISRPNLTFSTLTVSNMSPEDSSIYLCSGGGVNTEAFFGQGTRLTVV.